The T cell receptor (beta chain) under discussion was sequenced for a study of blood T cell repertoires in COVID-19. Study-level background: Donors in the United States, Italy and Spain gave samples during acute or convalescent COVID-19. T cells, B-cell-depleted T cells, or PBMCs supplied cDNA or gDNA.

The CDR3 runs to 13 residues. Trimming stripped 3 bases from V and 1 base from J, with 6 bases between. In regard to this clone: The sample carries other DNA sequences with the same CDR3.

In the original workflow: It was from reference gene primer amplification that nucleated cell counts were estimated. The protocol was immunoSEQ multiplex PCR, while the TCRdb copy is restricted to in-frame clones and leaves out a portion. V and J calls plus clone size are reproduced from that table; the DNA served to infer D and trimming. The sample holds fewer than 70,000 clones, about 79% seen once. The chain employs TRBV12-3 or TRBV12-4 and TRBJ1-1; the D gene is possibly TRBD1 (5 bases). Sequenced: peripheral blood. This sequence was found in a woman aged 60-70 years with acute or convalescent COVID-19. CDR3 sequence (DNA): TGTGCCAGCAGTTTGGGGCCGAACACTGAAGCTTTCTTT. This translates into CASSLGPNTEAFF.